A single sample is the source of the 6 T cell receptor beta chains below, sequenced in a study of T cell changes during pregnancy in multiple sclerosis. Libraries were prepared by immunoSEQ multiplex PCR; TCRdb keeps only in-frame clonotypes and omits some of them. The table records approximately 92,000 clones, roughly 92% of them present only once. The material was peripheral blood, obtained after pregnancy. The origin of the receptors is a female donor with multiple sclerosis, enrolled in a pregnancy study.

This sequence joins TRBV4-2 and TRBJ2-3; TRBD2 matches at 15 bases. This CDR3 has 18 residues. CDR1 and CDR2 (germline): LGHNA, YNFKEQ. J was trimmed by 2 bases and V by 4 bases; bases with no gene match: 7. The CDR3, as DNA: TGTGCCAGCAGCCTAGGGACTAGCGGGAGGTTTAACACAGATACGCAGTATTTT. As protein: CASSLGTSGRFNTDTQYF.

V is TRBV5-1 and J is TRBJ1-1, with D possibly TRBD1 on 6 matching bases. The V end was cut by 0 bases, the J end by 3 bases, with 15 bases between. The CDR3 spans 16 residues. CDR1 and CDR2 from the germline V gene are SGHRS and YFSETQ. The CDR3 sequence is CASSLALPDSHTEAFF. The CDR3, as DNA: TGCGCCAGCAGCTTGGCCCTTCCGGACAGTCACACTGAAGCTTTCTTT.

The chain carries TRBV25-1 and TRBJ1-1; D unresolved. The CDR3 covers 12 residues. The V end was cut by 5 bases, the J end by 7 bases, with 11 bases between. In germline, CDR1 is MGHDK, CDR2 SYGVNS. The CDR3 loop reads CASSNYRSEAFF. The CDR3, as DNA: TGTGCCAGCAGTAACTATCGGAGTGAAGCTTTCTTT.

The chain uses TRBV4-1 and TRBJ1-5; no clear D. CDR3 length: 14 residues. V shed 4 bases and J shed 3 bases, with 10 bases lying between them. CDR1 is MGHRA and CDR2 is YSYEKL in the germline V gene. The CDR3 nucleotides are TGCGCCAGCAGCCTCGAACAAGTCAATCAGCCCCAGCATTTT. Protein: CASSLEQVNQPQHF.

The rearrangement uses TRBV6-1 and TRBJ2-6, with D possibly matching TRBD2 (7 bases). Looked up from germline, CDR1 is MNHNS and CDR2 is SASEGT. Trimming took 4 bases from V and 2 from J, leaving 9 bases between them. The CDR3 consists of 15 residues. The CDR3 bases are TGTGCCAGCAGTGCGGGGGGCGCTGGGGCCAACGTCCTGACTTTC. Its protein product is CASSAGGAGANVLTF.

V and J are TRBV7-8 and TRBJ1-2; D gene uncertain. Germline CDR1 and CDR2: SGHVS and FQNEAQ. The V end lost 5 bases, the J end lost 5 bases, and 12 bases lay between the germline ends. CDR3 size: 13 residues. CDR3 residues: CASSLRNSYGYTF. The CDR3 DNA reads TGTGCCAGCAGCCTACGCAACTCTTATGGCTACACCTTC.